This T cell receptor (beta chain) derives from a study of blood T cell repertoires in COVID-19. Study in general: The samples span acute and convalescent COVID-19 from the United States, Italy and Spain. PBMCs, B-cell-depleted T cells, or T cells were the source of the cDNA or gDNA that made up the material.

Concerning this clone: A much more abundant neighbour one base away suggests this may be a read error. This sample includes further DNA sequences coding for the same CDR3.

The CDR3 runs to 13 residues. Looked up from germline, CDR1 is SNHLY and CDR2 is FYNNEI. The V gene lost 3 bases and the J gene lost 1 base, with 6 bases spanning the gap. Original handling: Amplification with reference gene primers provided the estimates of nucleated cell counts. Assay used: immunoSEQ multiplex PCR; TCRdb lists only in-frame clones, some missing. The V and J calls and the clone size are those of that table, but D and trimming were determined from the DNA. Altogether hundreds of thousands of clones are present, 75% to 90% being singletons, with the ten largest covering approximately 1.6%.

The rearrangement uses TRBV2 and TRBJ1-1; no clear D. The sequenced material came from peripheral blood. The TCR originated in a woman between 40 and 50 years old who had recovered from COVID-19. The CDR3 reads CASSDERNTEAFF. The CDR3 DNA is TGTGCCAGCAGTGATGAGAGGAACACTGAAGCTTTCTTT. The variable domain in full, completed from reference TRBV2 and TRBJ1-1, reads EPEVTQTPSHQVTQMGQEVILRCVPISNHLYFYWYRQILGQKVEFLVSFYNNEISEKSEIFDDQFSVERPDGSNFTLKIRSTKLEDSAMYFCASSDERNTEAFFGQGTRLTVV.